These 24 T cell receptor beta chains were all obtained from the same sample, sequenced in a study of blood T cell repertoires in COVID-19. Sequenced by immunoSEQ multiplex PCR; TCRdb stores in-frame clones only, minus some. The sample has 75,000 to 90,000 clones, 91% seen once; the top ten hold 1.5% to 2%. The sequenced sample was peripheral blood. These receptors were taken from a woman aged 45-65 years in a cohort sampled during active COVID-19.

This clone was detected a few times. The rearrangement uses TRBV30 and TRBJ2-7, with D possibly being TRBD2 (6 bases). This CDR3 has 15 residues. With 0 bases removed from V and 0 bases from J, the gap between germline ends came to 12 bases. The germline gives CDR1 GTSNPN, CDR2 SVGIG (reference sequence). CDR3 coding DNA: TGTGCCTGGAGTGTAGCTAGCGCTGTCTCCTACGAGCAGTACTTC. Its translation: CAWSVASAVSYEQYF.

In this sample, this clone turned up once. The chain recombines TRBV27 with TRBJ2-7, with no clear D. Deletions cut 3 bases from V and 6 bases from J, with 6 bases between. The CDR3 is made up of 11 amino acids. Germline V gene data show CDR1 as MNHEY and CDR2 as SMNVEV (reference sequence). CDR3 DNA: TGTGCCAGCAGTTTTTCAGGCGAGCAGTACTTC. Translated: CASSFSGEQYF.

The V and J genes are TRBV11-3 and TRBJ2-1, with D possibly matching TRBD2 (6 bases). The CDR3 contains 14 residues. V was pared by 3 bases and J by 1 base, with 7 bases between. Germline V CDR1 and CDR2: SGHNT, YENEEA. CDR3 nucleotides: TGTGCCAGCAGCTTTAGCGGTTCCTACAATGAGCAGTTCTTC. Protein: CASSFSGSYNEQFF.

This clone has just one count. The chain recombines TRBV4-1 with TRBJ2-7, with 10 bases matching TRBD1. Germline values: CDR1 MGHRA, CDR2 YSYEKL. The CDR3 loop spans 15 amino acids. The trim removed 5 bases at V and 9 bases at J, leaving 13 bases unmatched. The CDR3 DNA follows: TGCGCCAGCAGCGCGCGGGACAGGGGAGATGTCGTGCAGTACTTC. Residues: CASSARDRGDVVQYF.

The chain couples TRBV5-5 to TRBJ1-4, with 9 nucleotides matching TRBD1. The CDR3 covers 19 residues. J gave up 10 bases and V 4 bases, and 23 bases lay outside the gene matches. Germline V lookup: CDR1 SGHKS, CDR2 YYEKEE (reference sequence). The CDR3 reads CASSPLSGFQGTGLGKLFF. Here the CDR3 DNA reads TGTGCCAGCAGCCCCCTGTCGGGGTTCCAAGGGACAGGGCTCGGAAAACTGTTTTTT.

The CDR3 spells CASNTGTSGNNEQFF. The CDR3 DNA reads as TGTGCCAGCAACACCGGGACTAGCGGAAACAATGAGCAGTTCTTC. This rearrangement joins TRBV5-4 to TRBJ2-1; TRBD2 matches at 11 bases. The germline CDR1 and CDR2 sequences are SGHNT and YYREEE (reference sequence). Trimming at V came to 6 bases and at J to 5 bases, leaving 7 bases not matched to a gene. The length of the CDR3 is 15 residues.

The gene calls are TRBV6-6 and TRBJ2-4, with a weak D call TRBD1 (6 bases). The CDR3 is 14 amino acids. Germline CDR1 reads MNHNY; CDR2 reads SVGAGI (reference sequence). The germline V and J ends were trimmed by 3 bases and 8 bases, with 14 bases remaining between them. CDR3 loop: CASSYGAEGDIQYF. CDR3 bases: TGTGCCAGCAGTTATGGGGCTGAGGGGGACATTCAGTACTTC.

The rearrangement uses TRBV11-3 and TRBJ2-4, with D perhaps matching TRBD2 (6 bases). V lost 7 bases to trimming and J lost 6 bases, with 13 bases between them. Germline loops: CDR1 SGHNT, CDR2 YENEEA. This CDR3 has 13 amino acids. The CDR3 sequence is CASKGLWGNIQYF. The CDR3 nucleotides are TGTGCCAGCAAGGGACTGTGGGGAAACATTCAGTACTTC.

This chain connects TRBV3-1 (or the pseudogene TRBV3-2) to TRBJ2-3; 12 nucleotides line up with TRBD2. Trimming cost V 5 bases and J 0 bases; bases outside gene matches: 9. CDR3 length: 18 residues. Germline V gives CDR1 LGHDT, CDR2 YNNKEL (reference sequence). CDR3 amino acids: CASSRRLAGAPSTDTQYF. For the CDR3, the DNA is TGTGCCAGCAGCAGACGACTAGCGGGGGCCCCCAGCACAGATACGCAGTATTTT.

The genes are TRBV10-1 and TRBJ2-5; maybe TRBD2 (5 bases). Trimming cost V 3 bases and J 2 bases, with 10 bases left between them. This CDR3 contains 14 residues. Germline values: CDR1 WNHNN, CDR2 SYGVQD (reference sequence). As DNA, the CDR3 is TGCGCCAGCAGTGAAACGGGGATGCAAGAGACCCAGTACTTC. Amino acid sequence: CASSETGMQETQYF.

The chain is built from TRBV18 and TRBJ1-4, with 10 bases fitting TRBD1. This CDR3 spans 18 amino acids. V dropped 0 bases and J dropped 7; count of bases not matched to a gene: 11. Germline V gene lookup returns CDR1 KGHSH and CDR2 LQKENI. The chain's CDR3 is CASSPPPGQGNGREKLFF. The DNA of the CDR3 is TGTGCCAGCTCACCACCGCCGGGACAGGGGAATGGTCGTGAAAAACTGTTTTTT.

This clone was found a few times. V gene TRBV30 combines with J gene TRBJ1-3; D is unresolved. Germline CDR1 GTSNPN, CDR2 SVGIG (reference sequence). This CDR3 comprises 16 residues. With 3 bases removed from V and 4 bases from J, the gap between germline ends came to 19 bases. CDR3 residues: CAWSLGGRPVGNTIYF. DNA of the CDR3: TGTGCCTGGAGCCTCGGAGGACGCCCTGTGGGAAACACCATATATTTT.

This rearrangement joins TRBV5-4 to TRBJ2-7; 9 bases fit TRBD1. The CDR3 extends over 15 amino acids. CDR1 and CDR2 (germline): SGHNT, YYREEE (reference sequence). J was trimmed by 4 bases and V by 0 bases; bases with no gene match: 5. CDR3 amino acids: CASSLATGGAYEQYF. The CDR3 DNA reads TGTGCCAGCAGCTTGGCAACAGGGGGCGCGTACGAGCAGTACTTC. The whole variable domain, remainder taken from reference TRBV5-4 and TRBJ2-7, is ETGVTQSPTHLIKTRGQQVTLRCSSQSGHNTVSWYQQALGQGPQFIFQYYREEENGRGNFPPRFSGLQFPNYSSELNVNALELDDSALYLCASSLATGGAYEQYFGPGTRLTVT.

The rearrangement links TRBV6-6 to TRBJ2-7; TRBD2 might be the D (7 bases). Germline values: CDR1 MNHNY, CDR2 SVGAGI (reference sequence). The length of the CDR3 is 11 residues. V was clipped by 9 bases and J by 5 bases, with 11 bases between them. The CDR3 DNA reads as TGTGCCAGTGCCGGGGGGCACGAGCAGTACTTC. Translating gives CASAGGHEQYF.

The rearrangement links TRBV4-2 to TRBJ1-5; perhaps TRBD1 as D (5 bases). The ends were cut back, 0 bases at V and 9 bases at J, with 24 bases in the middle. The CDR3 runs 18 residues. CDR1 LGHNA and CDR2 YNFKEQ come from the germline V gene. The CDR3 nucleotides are TGTGCCAGCAGCCAAGAGGGTAGCGGGACTTCCTCGGGGTGGCCCCAGCATTTT. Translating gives CASSQEGSGTSSGWPQHF.

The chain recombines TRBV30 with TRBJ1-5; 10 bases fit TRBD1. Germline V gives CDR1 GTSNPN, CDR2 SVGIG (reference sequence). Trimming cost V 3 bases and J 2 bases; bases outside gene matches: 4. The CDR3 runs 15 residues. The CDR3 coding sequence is TGTGCCTGGAGGACAGGGGGCATTGGCAATCAGCCCCAGCATTTT. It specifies CAWRTGGIGNQPQHF. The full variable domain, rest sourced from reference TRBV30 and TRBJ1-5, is SQTIHQWPATLVQPVGSPLSLECTVEGTSNPNLYWYRQAAGRGLQLLFYSVGIGQISSEVPQNLSASRPQDRQFILSSKKLLLSDSGFYLCAWRTGGIGNQPQHFGDGTRLSIL.

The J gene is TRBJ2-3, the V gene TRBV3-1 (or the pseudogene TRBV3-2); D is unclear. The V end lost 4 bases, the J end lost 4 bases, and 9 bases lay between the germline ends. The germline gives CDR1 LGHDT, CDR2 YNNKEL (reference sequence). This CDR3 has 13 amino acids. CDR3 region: CASSPPGADTQYF. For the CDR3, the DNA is TGTGCCAGCAGCCCCCCCGGAGCAGATACGCAGTATTTT.

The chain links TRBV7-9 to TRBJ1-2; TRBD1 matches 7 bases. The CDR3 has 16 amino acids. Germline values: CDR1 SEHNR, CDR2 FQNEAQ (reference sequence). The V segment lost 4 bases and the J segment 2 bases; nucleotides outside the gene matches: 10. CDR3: CASSSTVGQENYGYTF. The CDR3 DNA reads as TGTGCCAGCAGCTCAACCGTCGGACAGGAGAACTATGGCTACACCTTC.

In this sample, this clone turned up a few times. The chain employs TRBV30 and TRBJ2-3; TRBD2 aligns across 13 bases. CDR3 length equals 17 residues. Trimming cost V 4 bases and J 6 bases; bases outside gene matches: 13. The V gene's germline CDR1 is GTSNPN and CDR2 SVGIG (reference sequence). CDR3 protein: CAWIRGLAGASPDTQYF. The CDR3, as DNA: TGTGCCTGGATTAGAGGACTAGCGGGGGCCTCGCCGGATACGCAGTATTTT.

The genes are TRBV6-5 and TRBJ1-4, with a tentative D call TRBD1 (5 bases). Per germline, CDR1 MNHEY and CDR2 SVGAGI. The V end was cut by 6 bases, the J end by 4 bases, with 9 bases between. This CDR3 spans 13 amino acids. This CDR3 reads CASRTVINEKLFF. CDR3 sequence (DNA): TGTGCCAGCAGGACAGTGATTAATGAAAAACTGTTTTTT.

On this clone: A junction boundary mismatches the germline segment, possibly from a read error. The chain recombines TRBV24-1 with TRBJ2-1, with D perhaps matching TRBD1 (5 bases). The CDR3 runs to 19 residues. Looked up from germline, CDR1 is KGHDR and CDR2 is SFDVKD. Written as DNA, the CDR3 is TGCGCCACCAGTACGGGCGGTAGGGGCCGGTTACAGCAGCTGGGGGAGCAGTTCTTC. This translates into CATSTGGRGRLQQLGEQFF.

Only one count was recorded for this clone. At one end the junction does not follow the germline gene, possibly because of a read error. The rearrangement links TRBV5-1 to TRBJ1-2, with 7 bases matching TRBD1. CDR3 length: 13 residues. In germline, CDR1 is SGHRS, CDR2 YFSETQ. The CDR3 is CASSLGQKYGYTF. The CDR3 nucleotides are TGCGCCAGCAGTTTGGGACAGAAATATGGCTACACCTTC.

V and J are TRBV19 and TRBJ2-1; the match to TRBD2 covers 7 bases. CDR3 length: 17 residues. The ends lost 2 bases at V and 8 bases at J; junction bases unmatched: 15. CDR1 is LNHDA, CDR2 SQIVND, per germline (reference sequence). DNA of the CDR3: TGTGCCAGTAGTATAACCCAGCGGGGCATTGAATTACATGAGCAGTTCTTC. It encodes CASSITQRGIELHEQFF.

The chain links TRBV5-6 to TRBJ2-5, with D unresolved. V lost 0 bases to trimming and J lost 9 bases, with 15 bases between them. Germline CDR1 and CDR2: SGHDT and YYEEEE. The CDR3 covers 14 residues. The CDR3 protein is CASSLGHTSLAQYF. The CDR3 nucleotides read TGTGCCAGCAGCTTGGGTCATACAAGTCTGGCCCAGTACTTC.